What follows are 13 T cell receptor beta chains derived from one specimen sequenced in a study of response to subunit inactivated influenza vaccine. One entry per CDR3 protein, called by TCRdb with MiXCR from the RT-PCR reads. The table lists roughly 790,000 distinct CDR3 sequences, about 20% of them singletons. The sequences come from PBMCs from blood, collected less than 6 days after vaccination. Receptors originate from a man between 50 and 59 years old who received an inactivated influenza vaccine.

This rearrangement joins TRBV29-1 to TRBJ1-1; TRBD1 aligns across 9 bases. After removal of 3 bases from V and 0 bases from J, the junction contained 5 bases not matched to a gene. The germline gives CDR1 SQVTM, CDR2 ANQGSEA. CDR3 length: 15 amino acids. The CDR3 DNA is TGCAGCGTTGATAACGGACAGGGGATGAACACTGAAGCTTTCTTT. Encoded protein: CSVDNGQGMNTEAFF.

The chain employs TRBV15 and TRBJ2-2; 9 positions agree with TRBD1. The V segment lost 5 bases and the J segment 0 bases; nucleotides outside the gene matches: 4. Germline CDR1 reads LNHNV; CDR2 reads YYDKDF (reference sequence). CDR3 length: 16 residues. Here the CDR3 DNA reads TGTGCCACCAGCGGGAGACAGGGGGCGAACACCGGGGAGCTGTTTTTT. It translates to CATSGRQGANTGELFF.

The J gene is TRBJ2-2, the V gene TRBV29-1; D call uncertain. Germline loops: CDR1 SQVTM, CDR2 ANQGSEA. The CDR3 spans 13 residues. V was cut by 7 bases and J by 0 bases, with 9 bases left in between. The CDR3 spells CSAVNANTGELFF. The CDR3 DNA is TGCAGCGCCGTAAACGCGAACACCGGGGAGCTGTTTTTT.

The chain recombines TRBV29-1 with TRBJ2-7, with D possibly called TRBD1 or TRBD2 (5 bases each). The V end was cut by 7 bases, the J end by 2 bases, with 15 bases between. The germline V gene encodes CDR1 SQVTM and CDR2 ANQGSEA. The CDR3 covers 13 residues. CDR3 in amino acids: CSATGATPYEQYF. In DNA, the CDR3 is TGCAGCGCCACCGGGGCGACGCCCTACGAGCAGTACTTC.

This clonotype came up a few times. CDR3 in amino acids: CASNPLCTDTQYF. CDR3 bases: TGTGCCAGCAATCCCCTATGCACAGATACGCAGTATTTT. The V call is TRBV21-1, the J call TRBJ2-3. TRBV21-1 is a pseudogene segment. This CDR3 is 13 amino acids long.

There are many counts of this clonotype. The chain links TRBV12-3 or TRBV12-4 to TRBJ2-7, with D perhaps TRBD1 (6 bases). Between the trimmed V and J ends, which lost 6 bases and 0 bases, there was a span of 9 bases. The CDR3 is 13 residues long. For the CDR3, the DNA is TGTGCCAGCAGCGACAGGAGCTCCTACGAGCAGTACTTC. Its translation is CASSDRSSYEQYF.

V and J are TRBV19 and TRBJ2-5; D is perhaps TRBD2 (5 bases). CDR3 length equals 12 residues. The V end was cut by 2 bases, the J end by 7 bases, with 8 bases between. CDR1 and CDR2 from the germline V gene are LNHDA and SQIVND (reference sequence). The CDR3 loop is CASSIFGGTQYF. The CDR3 bases are TGTGCCAGTAGTATATTTGGAGGGACCCAGTACTTC.

In this sample, this clonotype turned up a few times. This rearrangement joins TRBV20-1 to TRBJ2-7; 7 positions agree with TRBD1. Germline CDR1 DFQATT, CDR2 SNEGSKA (reference sequence). This CDR3 spans 15 amino acids. The ends lost 2 bases at V and 0 bases at J; junction bases unmatched: 7. The CDR3, as DNA: TGCAGTGCTAGACAGGGGGTAGGGCGCTCCTACGAGCAGTACTTC. It translates to CSARQGVGRSYEQYF.

This rearrangement joins TRBV3-1 to TRBJ2-3; D gene ambiguous. The CDR3 is 13 amino acids. In germline, CDR1 is LGHDT, CDR2 YNNKEL (reference sequence). Trimming pared 3 bases from V and 6 bases from J, leaving 10 bases between. This chain's CDR3 is CASSQAFRDTQYF. The CDR3, as DNA: TGTGCCAGCAGCCAGGCCTTTCGCGATACGCAGTATTTT.

This clonotype has only a few counts. The chain employs TRBV4-2 and TRBJ2-7; 7 bases map to TRBD2. V lost 0 bases, J lost 10 bases, and 24 bases stayed unmatched. This CDR3 spans 19 amino acids. CDR1 and CDR2 (germline): LGHNA, YNFKEQ. In nucleotides, the CDR3 is TGTGCCAGCAGCCAAGATCGAATCGACCTAGCGGAGTTATTACGAGATCAGTACTTC. This gives the protein CASSQDRIDLAELLRDQYF.

This clonotype was detected a few times. CDR3 residues: CSARVGDEQFF. CDR3 in DNA: TGCAGTGCTAGAGTCGGGGACGAGCAGTTCTTC. The chain carries TRBV20-1 and TRBJ2-1; D could derive from TRBD1 or TRBD2 (5 bases each). The CDR3 totals 11 residues. Trimming removed 1 base at V and 10 bases at J, with 8 bases between. Germline assignment: CDR1 DFQATT and CDR2 SNEGSKA (reference sequence).

The chain has TRBV20-1 and TRBJ2-7, with 10 bases fitting TRBD2. Germline V gives CDR1 DFQATT, CDR2 SNEGSKA (reference sequence). V shed 5 bases, J shed 3 bases, and the junction held 10 bases outside the gene matches. This CDR3 has 15 residues. The CDR3 DNA is TGCAGTGCTCTCCCAAATGTAGCGGGAGGCTACGAGCAGTACTTC. Residues: CSALPNVAGGYEQYF.

The V call is TRBV12-3 or TRBV12-4, the J call TRBJ1-2; a possible D gene is TRBD1 (6 bases). V lost 6 bases and J 6 bases, leaving 20 bases between the germline ends. The CDR3 length is 15 residues. The CDR3 loop reads CASRGGTGRMHGYTF. The CDR3 DNA is TGTGCCAGCAGGGGGGGAACAGGGAGGATGCATGGCTACACCTTC.